The source of this T cell receptor beta chain is a study of post-analysis software for immune sequencing data. Germline V gene sequence: CDR1 SGHKS, CDR2 YYEKEE (reference sequence). The CDR3 totals 16 residues. The V end was cut by 0 bases, the J end by 0 bases, with 10 bases between. Built from TCR beta cDNA, the libraries had unique molecular identifiers in them. Using its own MiXCR run on the PCR reads, TCRdb lists one record per CDR3 protein. The sample comprises approximately 440,000 distinct CDR3 sequences, roughly 46% of which are singletons, and about 12% rests with the top ten. Overall study findings and caveats: Significantly lower normalized Chao1 diversity was seen in multiple sclerosis patients than in controls. Four or five TRBV segments, TRBV5-6, TRBV5-1 and TRBV20-1 among them, were found more frequent in patients than controls.

Comment on this clonotype: What it recognizes is unknown.

The sample comprised blood. The sequence derives from a girl between 5 and 17 years old with multiple sclerosis. This chain uses TRBV5-5 with TRBJ2-1; tentative D call: TRBD2 (6 bases). The CDR3 region is CASSLVAASSYNEQFF. CDR3 bases: TGTGCCAGCAGCTTGGTAGCGGCTAGCTCCTACAATGAGCAGTTCTTC. The variable domain in full, with the rest retrieved from reference TRBV5-5 and TRBJ2-1, is DAGVTQSPTHLIKTRGQQVTLRCSPISGHKSVSWYQQVLGQGPQFIFQYYEKEERGRGNFPDRFSARQFPNYSSELNVNALLLGDSALYLCASSLVAASSYNEQFFGPGTRLTVL.